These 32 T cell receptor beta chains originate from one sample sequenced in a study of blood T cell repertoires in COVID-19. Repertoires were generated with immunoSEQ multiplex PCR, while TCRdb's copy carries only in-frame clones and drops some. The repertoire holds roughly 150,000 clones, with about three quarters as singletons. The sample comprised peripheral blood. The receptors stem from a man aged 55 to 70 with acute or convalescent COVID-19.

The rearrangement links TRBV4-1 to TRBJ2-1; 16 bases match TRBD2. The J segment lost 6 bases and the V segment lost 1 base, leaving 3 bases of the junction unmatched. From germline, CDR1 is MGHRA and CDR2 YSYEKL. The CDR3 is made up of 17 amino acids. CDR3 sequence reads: CASSQVGLAGGPNEQFF. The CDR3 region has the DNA TGCGCCAGCAGCCAAGTGGGACTAGCGGGGGGGCCCAATGAGCAGTTCTTC.

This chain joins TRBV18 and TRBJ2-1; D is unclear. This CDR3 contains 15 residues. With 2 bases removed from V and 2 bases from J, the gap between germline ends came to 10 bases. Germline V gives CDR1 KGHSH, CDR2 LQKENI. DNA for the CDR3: TGTGCCAGCTCACCAGAACAGATGACCTACAATGAGCAGTTCTTC. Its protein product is CASSPEQMTYNEQFF.

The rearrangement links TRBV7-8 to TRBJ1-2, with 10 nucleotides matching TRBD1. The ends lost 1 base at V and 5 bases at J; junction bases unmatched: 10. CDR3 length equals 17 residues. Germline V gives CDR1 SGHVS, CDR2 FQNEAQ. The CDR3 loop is CASSLEFRGQGWYGYTF. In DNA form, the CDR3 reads TGTGCCAGCAGCTTAGAGTTTAGGGGACAGGGGTGGTATGGCTACACCTTC.

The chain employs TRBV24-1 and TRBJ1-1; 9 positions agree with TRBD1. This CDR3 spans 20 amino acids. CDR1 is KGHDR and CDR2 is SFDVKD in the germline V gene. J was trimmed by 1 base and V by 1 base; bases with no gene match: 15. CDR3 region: CATSDFTRWDRESANTEAFF. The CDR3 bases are TGTGCCACCAGTGATTTTACTCGTTGGGACAGGGAATCGGCGAACACTGAAGCTTTCTTT.

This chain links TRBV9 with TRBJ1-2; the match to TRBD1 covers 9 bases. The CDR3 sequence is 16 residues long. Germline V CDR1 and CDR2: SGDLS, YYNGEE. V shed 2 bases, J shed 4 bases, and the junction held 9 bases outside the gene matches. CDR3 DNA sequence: TGTGCCAGCAGCGTTAGCCTCGGGACAGGGTCCTATGGCTACACCTTC. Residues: CASSVSLGTGSYGYTF.

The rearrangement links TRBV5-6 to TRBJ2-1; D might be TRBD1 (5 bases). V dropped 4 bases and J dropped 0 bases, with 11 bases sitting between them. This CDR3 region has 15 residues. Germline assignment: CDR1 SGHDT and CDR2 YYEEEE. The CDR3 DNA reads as TGTGCCAGCAGCGGGGCGCTCAGCTCCTACAATGAGCAGTTCTTC. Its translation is CASSGALSSYNEQFF. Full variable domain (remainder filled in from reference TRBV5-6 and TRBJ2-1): DAGVTQSPTHLIKTRGQQVTLRCSPKSGHDTVSWYQQALGQGPQFIFQYYEEEERQRGNFPDRFSGHQFPNYSSELNVNALLLGDSALYLCASSGALSSYNEQFFGPGTRLTVL.

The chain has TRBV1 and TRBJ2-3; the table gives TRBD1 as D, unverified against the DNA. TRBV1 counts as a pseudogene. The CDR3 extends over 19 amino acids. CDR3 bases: TGCACCAGCAGCCAAGAAAGGACAGGGCTGGTGAGGGGAACAGATACGCAGTATTTT. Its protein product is CTSSQERTGLVRGTDTQYF.

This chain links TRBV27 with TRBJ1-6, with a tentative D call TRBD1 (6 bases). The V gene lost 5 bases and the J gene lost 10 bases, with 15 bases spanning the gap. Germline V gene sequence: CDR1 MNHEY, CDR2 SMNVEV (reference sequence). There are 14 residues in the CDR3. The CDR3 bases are TGTGCCAGCAGTCGCTCGGACAGAGGATCACCCCTCCACTTT. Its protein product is CASSRSDRGSPLHF.

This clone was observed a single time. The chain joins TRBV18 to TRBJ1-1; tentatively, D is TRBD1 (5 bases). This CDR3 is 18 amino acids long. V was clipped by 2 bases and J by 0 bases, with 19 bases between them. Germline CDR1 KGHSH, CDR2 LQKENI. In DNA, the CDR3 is TGTGCCAGCTCACCAAAATGGGACGGACTAGGGATGAACACTGAAGCTTTCTTT. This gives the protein CASSPKWDGLGMNTEAFF.

In nucleotides, the CDR3 is TGTGCCAGCAGCTTATCCTTTATCGAGCAGTACTTC. Translating it yields CASSLSFIEQYF. The chain recombines TRBV7-8 with TRBJ2-7; D uncertain. V was shortened by 2 bases and J by 6 bases, with 8 bases between the two germline ends. Per germline, CDR1 SGHVS and CDR2 FQNEAQ. The CDR3 totals 12 residues.

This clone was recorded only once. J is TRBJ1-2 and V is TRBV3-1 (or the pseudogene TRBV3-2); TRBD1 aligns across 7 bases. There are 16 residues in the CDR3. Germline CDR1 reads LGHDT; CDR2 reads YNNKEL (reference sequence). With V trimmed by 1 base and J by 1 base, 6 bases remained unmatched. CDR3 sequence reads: CASSQVGGQSNYGYTF. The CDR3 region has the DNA TGTGCCAGCAGCCAAGTGGGGGGACAGAGTAACTATGGCTACACCTTC.

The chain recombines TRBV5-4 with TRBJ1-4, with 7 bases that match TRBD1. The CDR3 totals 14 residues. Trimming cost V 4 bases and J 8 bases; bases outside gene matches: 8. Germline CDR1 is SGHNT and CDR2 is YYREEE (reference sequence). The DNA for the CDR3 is TGTGCCAGCAGCCAAAGGGGGCCGGCCGAAAAACTGTTTTTT. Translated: CASSQRGPAEKLFF.

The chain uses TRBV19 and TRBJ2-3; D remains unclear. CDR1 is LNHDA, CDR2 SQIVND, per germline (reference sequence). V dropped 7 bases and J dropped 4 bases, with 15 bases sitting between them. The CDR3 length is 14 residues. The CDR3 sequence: CASTLSHLSDTQYF. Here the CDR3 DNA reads TGTGCCAGTACCCTGAGCCACTTGTCAGATACGCAGTATTTT.

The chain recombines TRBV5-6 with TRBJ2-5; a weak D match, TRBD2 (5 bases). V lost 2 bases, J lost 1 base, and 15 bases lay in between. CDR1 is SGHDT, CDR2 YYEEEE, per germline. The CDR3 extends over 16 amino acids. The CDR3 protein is CASSFLVTGIQETQYF. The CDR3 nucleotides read TGTGCCAGCAGCTTCTTAGTTACGGGGATCCAAGAGACCCAGTACTTC.

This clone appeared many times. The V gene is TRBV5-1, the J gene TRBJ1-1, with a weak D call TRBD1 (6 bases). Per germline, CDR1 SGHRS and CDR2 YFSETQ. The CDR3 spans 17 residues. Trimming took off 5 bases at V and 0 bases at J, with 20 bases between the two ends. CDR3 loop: CASRSSQGLLVNTEAFF. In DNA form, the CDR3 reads TGCGCCAGCAGATCTTCACAGGGTTTGCTCGTGAACACTGAAGCTTTCTTT.

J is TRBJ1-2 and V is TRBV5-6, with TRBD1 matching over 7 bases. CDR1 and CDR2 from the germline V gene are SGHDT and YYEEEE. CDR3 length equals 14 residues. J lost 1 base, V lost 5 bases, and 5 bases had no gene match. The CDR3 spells CASSYGTVNYGYTF. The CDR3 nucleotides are TGTGCCAGCAGTTACGGGACAGTTAACTATGGCTACACCTTC.

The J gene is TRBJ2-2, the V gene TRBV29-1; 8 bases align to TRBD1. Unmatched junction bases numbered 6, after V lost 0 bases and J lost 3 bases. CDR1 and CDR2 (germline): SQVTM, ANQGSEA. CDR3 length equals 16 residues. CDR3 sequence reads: CSVEDWAGGDTGELFF. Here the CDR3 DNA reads TGCAGCGTTGAAGATTGGGCAGGGGGCGACACCGGGGAGCTGTTTTTT.

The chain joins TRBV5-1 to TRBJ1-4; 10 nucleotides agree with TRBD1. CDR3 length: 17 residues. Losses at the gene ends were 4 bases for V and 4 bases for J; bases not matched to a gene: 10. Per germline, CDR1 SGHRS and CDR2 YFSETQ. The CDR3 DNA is TGCGCCAGCAGCCCCGGGACAGGGGCTACCTTTAATGAAAAACTGTTTTTT. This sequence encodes CASSPGTGATFNEKLFF.

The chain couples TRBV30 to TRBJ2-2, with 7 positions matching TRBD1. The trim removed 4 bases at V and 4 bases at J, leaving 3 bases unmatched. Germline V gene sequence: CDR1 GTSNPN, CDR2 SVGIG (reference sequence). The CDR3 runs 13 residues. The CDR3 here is CAWKGAGTGELFF. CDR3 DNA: TGTGCCTGGAAGGGGGCGGGCACCGGGGAGCTGTTTTTT. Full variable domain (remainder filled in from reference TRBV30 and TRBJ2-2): SQTIHQWPATLVQPVGSPLSLECTVEGTSNPNLYWYRQAAGRGLQLLFYSVGIGQISSEVPQNLSASRPQDRQFILSSKKLLLSDSGFYLCAWKGAGTGELFFGEGSRLTVL.

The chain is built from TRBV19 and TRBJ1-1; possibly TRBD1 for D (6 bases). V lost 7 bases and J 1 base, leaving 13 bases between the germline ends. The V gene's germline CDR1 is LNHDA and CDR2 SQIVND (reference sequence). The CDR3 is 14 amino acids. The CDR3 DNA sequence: TGTGCCAGTAACCTAGTAGGGGGGAACACTGAAGCTTTCTTT. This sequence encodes CASNLVGGNTEAFF.

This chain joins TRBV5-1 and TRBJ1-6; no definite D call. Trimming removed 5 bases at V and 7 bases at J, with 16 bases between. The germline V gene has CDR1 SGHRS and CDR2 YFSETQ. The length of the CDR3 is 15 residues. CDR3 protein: CASRLADRENSPLHF. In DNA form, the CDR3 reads TGCGCCAGCAGGTTAGCGGACCGGGAAAATTCACCCCTCCACTTT.

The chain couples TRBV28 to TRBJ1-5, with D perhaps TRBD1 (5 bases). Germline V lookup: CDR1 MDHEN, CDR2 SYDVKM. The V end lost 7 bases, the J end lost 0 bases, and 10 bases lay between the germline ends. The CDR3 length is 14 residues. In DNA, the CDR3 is TGTGCCAGCATTCAAGACAGTAGCAATCAGCCCCAGCATTTT. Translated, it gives CASIQDSSNQPQHF.

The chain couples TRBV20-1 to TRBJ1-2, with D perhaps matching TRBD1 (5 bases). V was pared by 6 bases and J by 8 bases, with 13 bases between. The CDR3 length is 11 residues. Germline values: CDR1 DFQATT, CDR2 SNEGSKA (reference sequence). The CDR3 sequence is CSATVGQGYTF. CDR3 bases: TGCAGTGCCACGGTCGGACAAGGCTACACCTTC.

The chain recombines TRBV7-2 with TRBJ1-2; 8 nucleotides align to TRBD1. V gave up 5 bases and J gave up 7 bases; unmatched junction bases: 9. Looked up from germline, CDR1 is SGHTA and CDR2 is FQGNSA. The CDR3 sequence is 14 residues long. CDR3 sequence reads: CASSPQGALGGYTF. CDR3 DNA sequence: TGTGCCAGCAGCCCCCAGGGGGCATTGGGTGGCTACACCTTC.

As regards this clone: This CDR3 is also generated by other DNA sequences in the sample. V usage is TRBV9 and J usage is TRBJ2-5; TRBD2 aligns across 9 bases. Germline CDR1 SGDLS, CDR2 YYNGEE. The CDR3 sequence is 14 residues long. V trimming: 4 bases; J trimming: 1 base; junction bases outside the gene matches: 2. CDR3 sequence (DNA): TGTGCCAGCAGCCAAGCGGGGGGCCAAGAGACCCAGTACTTC. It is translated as CASSQAGGQETQYF.

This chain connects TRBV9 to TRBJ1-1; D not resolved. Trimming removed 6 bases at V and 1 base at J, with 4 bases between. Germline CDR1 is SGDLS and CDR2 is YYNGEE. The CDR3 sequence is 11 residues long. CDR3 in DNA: TGTGCCAGCACTTCGAACACTGAAGCTTTCTTT. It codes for CASTSNTEAFF. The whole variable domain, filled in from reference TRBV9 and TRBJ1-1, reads DSGVTQTPKHLITATGQRVTLRCSPRSGDLSVYWYQQSLDQGLQFLIQYYNGEERAKGNILERFSAQQFPDLHSELNLSSLELGDSALYFCASTSNTEAFFGQGTRLTVV.

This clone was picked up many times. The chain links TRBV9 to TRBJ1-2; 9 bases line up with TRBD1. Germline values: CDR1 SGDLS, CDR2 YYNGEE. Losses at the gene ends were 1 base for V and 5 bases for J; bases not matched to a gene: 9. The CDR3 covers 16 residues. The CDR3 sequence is CASSVRAGTGSYGYTF. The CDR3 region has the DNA TGTGCCAGCAGCGTACGGGCGGGGACAGGGTCTTATGGCTACACCTTC.

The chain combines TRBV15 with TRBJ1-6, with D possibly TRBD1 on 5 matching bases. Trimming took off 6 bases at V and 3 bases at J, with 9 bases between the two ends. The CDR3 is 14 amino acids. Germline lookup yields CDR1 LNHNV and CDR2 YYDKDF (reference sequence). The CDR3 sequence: CATRGGVYNSPLHF. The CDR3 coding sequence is TGTGCCACCAGGGGGGGAGTCTATAATTCACCCCTCCACTTT.

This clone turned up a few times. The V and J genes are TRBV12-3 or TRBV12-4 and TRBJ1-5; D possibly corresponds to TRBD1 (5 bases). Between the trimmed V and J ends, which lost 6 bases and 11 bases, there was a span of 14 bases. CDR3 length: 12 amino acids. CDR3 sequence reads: CASRDGPGAQHF. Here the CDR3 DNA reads TGTGCCAGCAGAGATGGACCGGGGGCCCAGCATTTT.

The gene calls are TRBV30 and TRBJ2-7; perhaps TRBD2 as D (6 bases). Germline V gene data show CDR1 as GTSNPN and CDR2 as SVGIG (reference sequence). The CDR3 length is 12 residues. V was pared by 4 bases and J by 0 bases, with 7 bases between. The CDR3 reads CAWTGSSYEQYF. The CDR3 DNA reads TGTGCCTGGACCGGGAGCTCCTACGAGCAGTACTTC.

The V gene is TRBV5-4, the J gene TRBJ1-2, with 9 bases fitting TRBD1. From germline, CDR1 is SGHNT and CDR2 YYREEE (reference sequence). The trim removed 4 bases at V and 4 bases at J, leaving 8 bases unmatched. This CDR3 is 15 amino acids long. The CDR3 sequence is CASSTRDRAAYGYTF. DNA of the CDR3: TGTGCCAGCAGCACTAGGGACAGGGCCGCCTATGGCTACACCTTC. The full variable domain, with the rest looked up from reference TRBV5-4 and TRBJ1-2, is ETGVTQSPTHLIKTRGQQVTLRCSSQSGHNTVSWYQQALGQGPQFIFQYYREEENGRGNFPPRFSGLQFPNYSSELNVNALELDDSALYLCASSTRDRAAYGYTFGSGTRLTVV.

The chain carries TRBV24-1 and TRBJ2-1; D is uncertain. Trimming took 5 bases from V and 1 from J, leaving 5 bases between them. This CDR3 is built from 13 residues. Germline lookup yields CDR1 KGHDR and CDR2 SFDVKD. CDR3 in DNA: TGTGCCACCAGTGCGAGGTCCTACAATGAGCAGTTCTTC. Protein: CATSARSYNEQFF.